This is a list of T cell receptor beta chains from one sample in a study of identical twins. MiXCR, applied by TCRdb to the 5' RACE reads, yields one record per CDR3 protein. The sample consists of 1.5 million to 2 million distinct CDR3 sequences, about 31% of them appearing once. Sequenced material: cord blood. These receptors were taken from a newborn girl in good health. Each CDR3 is given with its conserved first and last residue. The order of the fields is clone size, D gene, J gene, V gene, CDR3 DNA, CDR3 protein. D genes are given only for firm matches. Some rows mark clone size as missing; the rest say once, few, many or name a class of expanded clone.

once,NA,TRBJ1-2,TRBV7-2,TGTGCCAACAGCGTGACAGCCACTTACTATGGCTACACCTTC,CANSVTATYYGYTF
few,TRBD1,TRBJ2-7,TRBV27,TGTGCCAGCAGTTTATTTTGGGACAGAGCCTACGAGCAGTACTTC,CASSLFWDRAYEQYF
many,TRBD1,TRBJ2-1,TRBV20-1,TGCAGTGCTAGTCGGGACAGCTCCTACAATGAGCAGTTCTTC,CSASRDSSYNEQFF
many,NA,TRBJ2-5,TRBV7-8,TGTGCCAGCAGCTACCGACAAACCCAAGAGACCCAGTACTTC,CASSYRQTQETQYF
few,TRBD1,TRBJ2-5,TRBV5-1,TGCGCCAGCAGCCCCGGACAGGTCCTGCAAGAGACCCAGTACTTC,CASSPGQVLQETQYF
NA,TRBD2,TRBJ2-3,TRBV27,TGTGCCAGCGGTATCGGGGGGACAGATACGCAGTATTTT,CASGIGGTDTQYF
NA,NA,TRBJ2-2,TRBV10-3,TGTGCCATCAGTAATTCCGGGGAGCTGTTTTTT,CAISNSGELFF
few,NA,TRBJ2-5,TRBV28,TGTGCCGCCGTTAGTCGGGCCCAAAGTTTTCGGACCCAGTACTTC,CAAVSRAQSFRTQYF
many,NA,TRBJ1-2,TRBV6-1,TGTGCCAGCAGTGAACCTAACGGCGCCGGTTGGGGCTACACCTTC,CASSEPNGAGWGYTF
few,TRBD1,TRBJ2-4,TRBV10-3,TGTGCCATCATAACCGGAGACAGGGGGTCCAAAAACATTCAGTACTTC,CAIITGDRGSKNIQYF
NA,NA,TRBJ2-1,TRBV28,TGTGCCAGCGGGCAAATGCGGACGGTATACAATGAGCAGTTCTTC,CASGQMRTVYNEQFF
NA,TRBD2,TRBJ2-3,TRBV6-1,TGTGCCAGCAGTGAAGCGGTAACTAGCGGGGATATTGGGGATACGCAGTATTTT,CASSEAVTSGDIGDTQYF
few,NA,TRBJ2-1,TRBV20-1,TGCAGTGCTAGAGATAGGCCGGAGGGCAATGAGCAGTTCTTC,CSARDRPEGNEQFF
many,TRBD2,TRBJ2-1,TRBV20-1,TGCAGTGCTAGAGCTCTAGCGGATGATAATGAGCAGTTCTTC,CSARALADDNEQFF
NA,TRBD1,TRBJ1-6,TRBV12-3/TRBV12-4,TGTGCCAGCATCTTGGGACAGGATAATTCACCCCCCCACTTT,CASILGQDNSPPHF
few,NA,TRBJ1-2,TRBV27,TGTGCCAGCAGTCTCGGGGCGCCCCTCTATGGCTACACCTTC,CASSLGAPLYGYTF
NA,TRBD2,TRBJ2-3,TRBV20-1,TGCAGTGCTAGATCCCGGACTAGGAGGGCAGATACGCAGTATTTT,CSARSRTRRADTQYF
NA,NA,TRBJ2-2,TRBV12-3/TRBV12-4,TGTGCCAGCACACAGGGGGGGAGAGGCACCGGGGAGCTGTTTTTT,CASTQGGRGTGELFF
NA,NA,TRBJ2-7,TRBV6-4,TGTGCCAGCAGTGACCGGAAAGAGCTGGACGAGCCCTACAATGAGCAGTACTTC,CASSDRKELDEPYNEQYF
NA,NA,TRBJ2-1,TRBV13,TGTGCCAGCAGCCGGCACCGTCGACAGTCCATATCCTACAATGAGCAGTTCTTC,CASSRHRRQSISYNEQFF
NA,TRBD1,TRBJ1-1,TRBV27,TGTGCCAGCAGTTTCCGCGGACAGGTGCCCTCTATGAACACTGAAGCTTTCTTT,CASSFRGQVPSMNTEAFF
NA,NA,TRBJ1-2,TRBV29-1,TGCAGCGTTGAACTCCGCTGGGGTGATGGGGGCTACACCTTC,CSVELRWGDGGYTF
NA,NA,TRBJ1-5,TRBV20-1,TGCAGTGCCGGGACATTTAGCAATCAGCCCCAGCATTTT,CSAGTFSNQPQHF
NA,NA,TRBJ2-3,TRBV7-8,TGTGCCAGCAGCTTAGTATTTGCGAGAGATACGCAGTATTTT,CASSLVFARDTQYF
NA,NA,TRBJ2-7,TRBV6-1,TGTGCCAGCAGTGAAAATAGGGGGGGCCACGAGCAGTACTTC,CASSENRGGHEQYF
NA,NA,TRBJ2-1,TRBV5-1,TGCGCCAGCAGCTTGACGGAGGCCTCCTACAATGAGCAGTTCTTC,CASSLTEASYNEQFF
NA,TRBD2,TRBJ2-1,TRBV2,TGTGCCAGCAGTGGGGTAGCGGGAGGCAACAATGAGCAGTTCTTC,CASSGVAGGNNEQFF
few,TRBD1,TRBJ2-1,TRBV28,TGTGCCAGCAGGTCCGGGACAGGCTACGAGCAGTTCTTC,CASRSGTGYEQFF
NA,NA,TRBJ2-1,TRBV6-6,TGTGCCAGCAGTTATCCGGGGGGCGGGTACAATGAGCAGTTCTTC,CASSYPGGGYNEQFF
NA,NA,TRBJ1-5,TRBV20-1,TGCAGTGGGACCACAGGCAGGTTTTATCAGCCCCAGCATTTT,CSGTTGRFYQPQHF
many,NA,TRBJ2-7,TRBV5-1,TGCGCCAGCAGCTGGAGGACAGGGAATAGCGGGGGAATCTCCTACGAGCAGTACTTC,CASSWRTGNSGGISYEQYF
many,NA,TRBJ1-1,TRBV3-1,TGTGCCAGCAGCCAAGATGGGAACACTGAAGCTTTCTTT,CASSQDGNTEAFF
NA,NA,TRBJ2-3,TRBV7-2,TGTGCCAGCAGCTTAGTCATCGGGGCCCCGGATACGCAGTATTTT,CASSLVIGAPDTQYF
NA,TRBD2,TRBJ2-5,TRBV4-2,TGTGCCAGCCAAGTAGCGGGCAGCCAAGAGACCCAGTACTTC,CASQVAGSQETQYF
few,NA,TRBJ2-4,TRBV9,TGTGCCAGCAGCGTAGCCCAGGGAGCCCCAAAAAACATTCAGTACTTC,CASSVAQGAPKNIQYF
NA,NA,TRBJ2-1,TRBV4-2,TGTGCCAGCAGCCAAGACTTTCAACCATACAATGAGCAGTTCTTC,CASSQDFQPYNEQFF
few,TRBD2,TRBJ2-7,TRBV27,TGTGCCAGCAAAGCTATCCCTAGCGGGAGTAAATACGAGCAGTACTTC,CASKAIPSGSKYEQYF
few,NA,TRBJ1-2,TRBV27,TGTGCCAGCATGGGGAGGGGTTTGAACTATGGCTACACCTTC,CASMGRGLNYGYTF
many,NA,TRBJ2-7,TRBV10-3,TGTGCCATCAGTGACAGGGGAGGAAACTCCTACGAGCAGTACTTC,CAISDRGGNSYEQYF
NA,NA,TRBJ1-2,TRBV7-2,TGTGCCGGCATGCCCATTTGGGGGGACTATGGCTACACCTTC,CAGMPIWGDYGYTF
few,NA,TRBJ1-2,TRBV27,TGTGCCAGCTCCTCATCGGCTGGGGATAACTATGGCTACACCTTC,CASSSSAGDNYGYTF
NA,NA,TRBJ2-6,TRBV28,TGTGCCAGCAGTTTGGATAGCTCTGGGGCCAACGTCCCGACTTTC,CASSLDSSGANVPTF
many,NA,TRBJ2-3,TRBV20-1,TGCAGTGCTAGTACCGGGTCTTTCACAGATACGCAGTATTTT,CSASTGSFTDTQYF
few,TRBD1,TRBJ2-3,TRBV28,TGTGCCAGCACCCTTTTGGGATTGCAGGGGGCTGGTACAGATACGCAGTATTTT,CASTLLGLQGAGTDTQYF
few,TRBD2,TRBJ2-7,TRBV3-1,TGTGCCAGCAGCCAGCTTTTGACCGGGACTAACTACGAGCAGTACTTC,CASSQLLTGTNYEQYF
NA,NA,TRBJ2-4,TRBV7-2,TGTGCCAGCAGCTTAGTGCGGTTAGCCAAAAACATTCAGTACTTC,CASSLVRLAKNIQYF
NA,TRBD2,TRBJ2-5,TRBV6-6,TGTGCCAGCAGGGCTAGCGGGGGGGTCAATGAGCAGTACTTC,CASRASGGVNEQYF
NA,TRBD1,TRBJ2-1,TRBV2,TGTGCCAGCGGGCGGGACAGGGTTGGGAGTGGGCAGTTCTTC,CASGRDRVGSGQFF
few,TRBD2,TRBJ2-1,TRBV6-1,TGTGCCAGCAGTGAAGCGCGGGGGGGATCGCAGTTCTTC,CASSEARGGSQFF
few,NA,TRBJ1-1,TRBV25-1,TGTGCCAGCAGTGACAGGGGTGGGTTTGACACTGAAGCTTTCTTT,CASSDRGGFDTEAFF
NA,NA,TRBJ1-4,TRBV19,TGTGCCAGTCTACGAGCGGCAGGGGCTAATGAAAAACTGTTTTTT,CASLRAAGANEKLFF
NA,NA,TRBJ1-2,TRBV7-9,TGTGCCAGCAGCTTGTCAGGGACCTCTGGCTACACCTTC,CASSLSGTSGYTF
many,NA,TRBJ2-7,TRBV20-1,TGCAGTGCTAGTCGGACAGCGAGCTCCTACGAGCAGTACTTC,CSASRTASSYEQYF
NA,NA,TRBJ2-1,TRBV4-1,TGCGCCAGCAGCCACCCCTCGGGTAGTTTGGGGGATGAGCAGTTCTTC,CASSHPSGSLGDEQFF
NA,TRBD2,TRBJ2-1,TRBV2,TGTGCCAGCAGTGAAGTAGCGGGGTACGATGAGCAGTTCTTC,CASSEVAGYDEQFF